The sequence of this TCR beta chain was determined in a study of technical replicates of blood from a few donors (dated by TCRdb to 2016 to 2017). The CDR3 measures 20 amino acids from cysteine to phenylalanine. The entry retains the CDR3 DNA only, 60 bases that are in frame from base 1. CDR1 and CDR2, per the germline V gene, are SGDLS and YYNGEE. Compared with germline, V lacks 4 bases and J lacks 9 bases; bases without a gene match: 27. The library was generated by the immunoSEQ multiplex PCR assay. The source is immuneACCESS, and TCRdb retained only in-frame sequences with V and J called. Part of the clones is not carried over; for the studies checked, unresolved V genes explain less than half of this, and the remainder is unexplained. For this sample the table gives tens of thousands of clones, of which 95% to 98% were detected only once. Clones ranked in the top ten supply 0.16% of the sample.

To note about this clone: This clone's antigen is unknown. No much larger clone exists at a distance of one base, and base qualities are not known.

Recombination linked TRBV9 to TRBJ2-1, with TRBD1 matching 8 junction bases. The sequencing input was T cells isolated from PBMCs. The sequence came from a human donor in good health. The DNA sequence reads TGTGCCAGCAGCCCTTACCTTCAAACCTGGACAGGGAAAGAAGAAAGTGAGCAGTTCTTC. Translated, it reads CASSPYLQTWTGKEESEQFF.